This TCR beta chain was identified during a study of blood T cell repertoires in COVID-19. Measured with immunoSEQ multiplex PCR; TCRdb has only the in-frame clones, and not every one. The data contain almost 70,000 clones, about 87% of them seen just once; the ten biggest clones take up 5% to 7%. The CDR3 extends over 14 amino acids. Losses at the gene ends were 2 bases for V and 1 base for J; bases not matched to a gene: 0. Germline V lookup: CDR1 SGHTA, CDR2 FQGTGA. V and J are TRBV7-3 and TRBJ2-3, with TRBD2 matching over 7 bases. This receptor was taken from a woman between 65 and 79 years old with acute or convalescent COVID-19. Sequencing was done on a sample of peripheral blood. The CDR3 DNA reads as TGTGCCAGCAGCTTAGCGGGGGGCACAGATACGCAGTATTTT. As protein: CASSLAGGTDTQYF.